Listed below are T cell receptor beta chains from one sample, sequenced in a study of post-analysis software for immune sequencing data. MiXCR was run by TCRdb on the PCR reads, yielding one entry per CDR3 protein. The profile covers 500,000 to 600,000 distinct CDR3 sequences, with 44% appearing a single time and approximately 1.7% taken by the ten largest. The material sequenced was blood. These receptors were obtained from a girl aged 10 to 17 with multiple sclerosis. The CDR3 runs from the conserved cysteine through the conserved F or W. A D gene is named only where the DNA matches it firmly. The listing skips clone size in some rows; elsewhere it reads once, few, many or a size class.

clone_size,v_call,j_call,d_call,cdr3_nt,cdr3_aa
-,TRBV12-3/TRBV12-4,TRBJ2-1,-,TGTGCCAGCGCGTCCCCTGCGGGATACCGGGGAGATGAGCAGTTCTTC,CASASPAGYRGDEQFF
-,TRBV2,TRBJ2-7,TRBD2,TGTGCCAGCAGTGAAGAACCCGGACTAGCGGACGAGCAGTACTTC,CASSEEPGLADEQYF
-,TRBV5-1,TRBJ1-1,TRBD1,TGCGCCAGCAGCTTACGGTCCGACAGGGGTCCCCTCACTGAAGCTTTCTTT,CASSLRSDRGPLTEAFF
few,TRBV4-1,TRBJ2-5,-,TGCGCCAGCAGCCAAGAGCAGGTATCCCAAGAGACCCAGTACTTC,CASSQEQVSQETQYF
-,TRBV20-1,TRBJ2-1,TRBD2,TGCAGTGCCGGACCCCTAGCGGGGGGGCGCAATGAGCAGTTCTTC,CSAGPLAGGRNEQFF
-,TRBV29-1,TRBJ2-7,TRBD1,TGCAGCGTAGGGGTTGGACAGGGGCGTATCGAGCAGTACTTC,CSVGVGQGRIEQYF
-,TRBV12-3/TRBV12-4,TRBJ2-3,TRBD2,TGTGCCAGCTCACGTAGCGGGGGAGACACAGATACGCAGTATTTT,CASSRSGGDTDTQYF
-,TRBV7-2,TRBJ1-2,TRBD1,TGTGCCAGCAGCATGACGGGACAGGGGAACTATGGCTACACCTTC,CASSMTGQGNYGYTF
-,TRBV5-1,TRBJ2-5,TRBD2,TGCGCCAGCAGCCCAGGACAGGCTAGCGGGAGGCAGACCCAGTACTTC,CASSPGQASGRQTQYF
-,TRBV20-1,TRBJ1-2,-,TGCAGTGCTAGCCAACGTGGGGGCTACACCTTC,CSASQRGGYTF
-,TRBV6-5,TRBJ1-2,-,TGTGCCAGCAGTCGCACAGAAGATGGCTACACCTTC,CASSRTEDGYTF
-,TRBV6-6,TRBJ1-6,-,TGTGCCAGCAGCCGAAAACTTAATTCACCCCTCCACTTT,CASSRKLNSPLHF
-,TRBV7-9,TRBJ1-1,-,TGTGCCAGCAGCTTAAAAAGGACAACTCTCAACACTGAAGCTTTCTTT,CASSLKRTTLNTEAFF
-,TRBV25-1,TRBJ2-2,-,TGTGCCAGCAGTGGAAGTTGGGATCAAACCGGGGAGCTGTTTTTT,CASSGSWDQTGELFF
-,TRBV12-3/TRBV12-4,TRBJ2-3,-,TGTGCCAGCAGTTTAACCCGGGACAACACAGATACGCAGTATTTT,CASSLTRDNTDTQYF
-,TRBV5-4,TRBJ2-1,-,TGTGCCAGCATCCGAGGAGGGTCCCCGACCGGTGGTGAGCAGTTCTTC,CASIRGGSPTGGEQFF
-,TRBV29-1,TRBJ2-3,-,TGCAGCGTTGATGCGGGACTTGGAACAGATACGCAGTATTTT,CSVDAGLGTDTQYF
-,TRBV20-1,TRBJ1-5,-,TGCAGTGCTAGAGTGGGGGCCGTGGAACAGCCCCAGCATTTT,CSARVGAVEQPQHF